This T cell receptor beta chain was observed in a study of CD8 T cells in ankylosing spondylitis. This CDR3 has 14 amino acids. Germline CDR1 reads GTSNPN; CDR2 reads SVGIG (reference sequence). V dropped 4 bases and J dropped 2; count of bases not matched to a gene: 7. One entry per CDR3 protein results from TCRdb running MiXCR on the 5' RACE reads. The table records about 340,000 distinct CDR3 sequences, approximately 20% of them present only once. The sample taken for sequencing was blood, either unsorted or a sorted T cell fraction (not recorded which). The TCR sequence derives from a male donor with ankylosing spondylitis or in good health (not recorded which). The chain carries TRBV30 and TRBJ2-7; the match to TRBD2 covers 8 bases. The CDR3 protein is CAWNRGGLTYEQYF. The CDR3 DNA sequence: TGTGCCTGGAATCGGGGGGGCCTAACCTACGAGCAGTACTTC.